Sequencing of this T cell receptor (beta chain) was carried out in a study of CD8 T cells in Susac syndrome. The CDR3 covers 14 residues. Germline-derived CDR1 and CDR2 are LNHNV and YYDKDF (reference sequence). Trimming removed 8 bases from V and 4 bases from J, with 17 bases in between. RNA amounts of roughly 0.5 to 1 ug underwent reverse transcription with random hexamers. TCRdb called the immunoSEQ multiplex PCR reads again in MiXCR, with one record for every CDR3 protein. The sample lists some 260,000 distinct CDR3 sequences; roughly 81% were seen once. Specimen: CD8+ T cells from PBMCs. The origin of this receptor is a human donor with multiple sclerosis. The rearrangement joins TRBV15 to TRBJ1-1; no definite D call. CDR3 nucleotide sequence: TGTGCCACCCGCCCGACTTGGGGTGGCACTGAAGCTTTCTTT. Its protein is CATRPTWGGTEAFF.